Listed here are 10 T cell receptor beta chains from one sample, sequenced in a study of T cells after yellow fever vaccination. TCRdb recomputed calls from the 5' RACE reads with MiXCR, one row per CDR3 protein. Among hundreds of thousands of distinct CDR3 sequences listed, under 20% were seen once. Source: PBMCs, taken before the yellow fever booster vaccination. The receptors come from a young man who received the YFV17D yellow fever vaccine.

The chain joins TRBV7-9 to TRBJ2-7, with D possibly TRBD1 on 5 matching bases. CDR3 length equals 13 residues. The ends were cut back, 5 bases at V and 6 bases at J, with 14 bases in the middle. Germline-derived CDR1 and CDR2 are SEHNR and FQNEAQ (reference sequence). CDR3 sequence reads: CASSMTAPSEQYF. CDR3 bases: TGTGCCAGCAGCATGACAGCCCCGTCCGAGCAGTACTTC.

This clonotype was seen ten or more times. The CDR3 is CASSITGGSGNTIYF. The CDR3, as DNA: TGTGCCAGCAGTATCACCGGGGGCTCTGGAAACACCATATATTTT. The chain recombines TRBV12-3 or TRBV12-4 with TRBJ1-3; possibly TRBD1 for D (5 bases). V gave up 5 bases and J gave up 0 bases, with 11 bases separating them. The CDR3 contains 15 residues.

This clonotype was observed a handful of times. The rearrangement uses TRBV11-1 and TRBJ1-1, with D hard to call. From germline, CDR1 is SGHAT and CDR2 FQDESV (reference sequence). The CDR3 is made up of 15 amino acids. V was clipped by 1 base and J by 5 bases, with 14 bases between them. CDR3 sequence: CASSLVSPTRTEAFF. The CDR3, as DNA: TGTGCCAGCAGCTTAGTAAGCCCGACGCGGACTGAAGCTTTCTTT.

This clonotype showed up just a few times. V gene TRBV7-9 combines with J gene TRBJ2-4; D call uncertain. Deletions cut 3 bases from V and 1 base from J, with 10 bases between. Germline lookup yields CDR1 SEHNR and CDR2 FQNEAQ (reference sequence). The CDR3 runs to 15 residues. For the CDR3, the DNA is TGTGCCAGCAGCTTCCTGGCCGGGGCCAAAAACATTCAGTACTTC. Protein: CASSFLAGAKNIQYF.

The chain joins TRBV5-4 to TRBJ1-2; D is undetermined. Trimming cost V 5 bases and J 10 bases, with 15 bases left between them. CDR3 length: 12 residues. Looked up from germline, CDR1 is SGHNT and CDR2 is YYREEE (reference sequence). The CDR3 DNA follows: TGTGCCAGCAGATATCCGGCAGATGCCTACACCTTC. The encoded protein is CASRYPADAYTF.

This clonotype has ten or more counts. V usage is TRBV5-5 and J usage is TRBJ1-6, with 11 bases matching TRBD1. J lost 14 bases, V lost 1 base, and 20 bases had no gene match. This CDR3 contains 19 residues. CDR1 is SGHKS, CDR2 YYEKEE, per germline (reference sequence). CDR3 protein: CASSLRTPGTGGPGVSLHF. The CDR3 nucleotides are TGTGCCAGCAGCTTGCGGACCCCCGGGACAGGGGGACCGGGTGTGTCCCTCCACTTT.

The chain joins TRBV9 to TRBJ2-1; D gene ambiguous. Trimming pared 0 bases from V and 6 bases from J, leaving 7 bases between. This CDR3 comprises 13 residues. The germline gives CDR1 SGDLS, CDR2 YYNGEE. The CDR3 is CASSVGMGNEQFF. The CDR3 DNA follows: TGTGCCAGCAGCGTAGGTATGGGCAATGAGCAGTTCTTC.

This clonotype was seen only a few times. The rearrangement uses TRBV12-3 or TRBV12-4 and TRBJ1-1, with 8 nucleotides matching TRBD1. The length of the CDR3 is 16 residues. After removal of 7 bases from V and 1 base from J, the junction contained 11 bases not matched to a gene. CDR3: CASTPGQGKRNTEAFF. As DNA, the CDR3 is TGTGCCAGCACCCCAGGACAGGGTAAGAGGAACACTGAAGCTTTCTTT.

The V and J genes are TRBV10-3 and TRBJ2-3; 14 bases fit TRBD2. CDR3 length equals 14 residues. V shed 8 bases, J shed 5 bases, and the junction held 3 bases outside the gene matches. Germline CDR1 ENHRY, CDR2 SYGVKD. The CDR3: CAIGTSGGRDTQYF. The CDR3 nucleotides read TGTGCCATCGGGACTAGCGGGGGTCGAGATACGCAGTATTTT.

The chain uses TRBV4-3 and TRBJ2-5; a weak D match, TRBD2 (5 bases). This CDR3 is built from 15 residues. Germline CDR1 and CDR2: LGHNA and YSLEER. V was cut by 4 bases and J by 1 base, with 13 bases left in between. CDR3 sequence reads: CASSRHGETQETQYF. The CDR3 DNA is TGCGCCAGCAGCCGCCACGGGGAGACCCAAGAGACCCAGTACTTC.